One and the same sample provided the 20 T cell receptor beta chains below, sequenced in a study of cytomegalovirus exposure and HLA in healthy donors. Use of 60 Vbeta and 13 Jbeta primers characterized the PCR. The protocol was immunoSEQ multiplex PCR, while the TCRdb copy is restricted to in-frame clones and leaves out a portion. The repertoire consists of some 95,000 clones, with around 74% occurring once and the leading ten covering around 7.3%. Material: PBMCs. These receptor sequences come from a man in his fifties in good health and CMV-seropositive.

The V gene is TRBV11-3, the J gene TRBJ2-5; 11 bases fit TRBD2. The CDR3 totals 13 residues. CDR1 is SGHNT and CDR2 is YENEEA in the germline V gene. With V trimmed by 11 bases and J by 2 bases, 4 bases remained unmatched. CDR3 in amino acids: CAYRLAGQETQYF. In DNA form, the CDR3 reads TGTGCCTACCGACTAGCGGGACAAGAGACCCAGTACTTC.

The chain carries TRBV7-6 and TRBJ1-2; D is unclear. The CDR3 is 13 residues long. The V and J ends lost 3 bases and 6 bases respectively, with 11 bases between them. Germline V lookup: CDR1 SGHVS, CDR2 FNYEAQ. The CDR3 loop reads CASSLEGQHGYTF. Written as DNA, the CDR3 is TGTGCCAGCAGCTTGGAGGGTCAACATGGCTACACCTTC. Complete variable domain (other parts from reference TRBV7-6 and TRBJ1-2): GAGVSQSPRYKVTKRGQDVALRCDPISGHVSLYWYRQALGQGPEFLTYFNYEAQQDKSGLPNDRFSAERPEGSISTLTIQRTEQRDSAMYRCASSLEGQHGYTFGSGTRLTVV.

J is TRBJ2-1 and V is TRBV6-1; 9 bases are shared with TRBD1. This CDR3 region has 12 residues. The germline V gene has CDR1 MNHNS and CDR2 SASEGT. Trimming cost V 10 bases and J 11 bases; bases outside gene matches: 9. The CDR3 is CATPGQGSQQFF. The CDR3 nucleotides read TGTGCCACGCCGGGACAGGGCAGTCAGCAGTTCTTC.

DNA of the CDR3: TGTGCCAGCAGTTCGGGGACCGGGGAGCTGTTTTTT. As protein: CASSSGTGELFF. The chain is built from TRBV28 and TRBJ2-2; D possibly corresponds to TRBD2 (5 bases). CDR3 size: 12 residues. Trimming took 4 bases from V and 5 from J, leaving 5 bases between them. CDR1 MDHEN and CDR2 SYDVKM come from the germline V gene.

The V call is TRBV27, the J call TRBJ2-1, with D possibly matching TRBD2 (5 bases). Per germline, CDR1 MNHEY and CDR2 SMNVEV (reference sequence). V lost 3 bases, J lost 8 bases, and 11 bases lay in between. This CDR3 is built from 13 residues. CDR3 in amino acids: CASSLNADYEQFF. CDR3 bases: TGTGCCAGCAGTTTGAATGCGGACTATGAGCAGTTCTTC.

The rearrangement links TRBV9 to TRBJ2-2; the match to TRBD2 covers 7 bases. With 4 bases clipped from V and 4 bases from J, the junction kept 4 bases outside the gene matches. CDR1 SGDLS and CDR2 YYNGEE come from the germline V gene. This CDR3 spans 14 amino acids. The chain's CDR3 is CASSLGGFTGELFF. CDR3 bases: TGTGCCAGCAGCTTGGGGGGGTTCACCGGGGAGCTGTTTTTT.

The chain couples TRBV7-3 to TRBJ2-2; the D gene is possibly TRBD2 (6 bases). V was pared by 7 bases and J by 4 bases, with 13 bases between. CDR3 length equals 14 residues. Per the germline V gene, CDR1 is SGHTA and CDR2 is FQGTGA. CDR3 coding DNA: TGTGCCAGCACCCTACCCGGGAGCACCGGGGAGCTGTTTTTT. Residues: CASTLPGSTGELFF. Variable domain in full (rest from reference TRBV7-3 and TRBJ2-2): GAGVSQTPSNKVTEKGKYVELRCDPISGHTALYWYRQSLGQGPEFLIYFQGTGAADDSGLPNDRFFAVRPEGSVSTLKIQRTERGDSAVYLCASTLPGSTGELFFGEGSRLTVL.

J is TRBJ2-2 and V is TRBV29-1; a possible D gene is TRBD1 (5 bases). With 0 bases removed from V and 1 base from J, the gap between germline ends came to 9 bases. CDR1 is SQVTM, CDR2 ANQGSEA, per germline. The CDR3 runs to 15 residues. The CDR3 coding sequence is TGCAGCGTTGAAGAACAGGACCTGAACACCGGGGAGCTGTTTTTT. Encoded protein: CSVEEQDLNTGELFF.

CDR3 bases: TGTGCCAGCAGCACCCGGACTAGCGCCAGCTCCTACAATGAGCAGTTCTTC. Translating it yields CASSTRTSASSYNEQFF. V and J are TRBV13 and TRBJ2-1; 9 bases map to TRBD2. The trim removed 5 bases at V and 0 bases at J, leaving 8 bases unmatched. The CDR3 totals 17 residues. Per the germline V gene, CDR1 is PRHDT and CDR2 is FYEKMQ (reference sequence).

The chain links TRBV5-1 to TRBJ1-5; tentatively, D is TRBD1 (6 bases). Germline CDR1 reads SGHRS; CDR2 reads YFSETQ. The CDR3 length is 14 residues. V was cut by 4 bases and J by 9 bases, with 17 bases left in between. The CDR3 DNA reads as TGCGCCAGCAGCCCGCTACAGGGCGGTATGCCCCAGCATTTT. Protein: CASSPLQGGMPQHF. Full variable domain (missing parts from reference TRBV5-1 and TRBJ1-5): KAGVTQTPRYLIKTRGQQVTLSCSPISGHRSVSWYQQTPGQGLQFLFEYFSETQRNKGNFPGRFSGRQFSNSRSEMNVSTLELGDSALYLCASSPLQGGMPQHFGDGTRLSIL.

The rearrangement uses TRBV6-1 and TRBJ2-7; perhaps TRBD1 as D (5 bases). Germline V gene lookup returns CDR1 MNHNS and CDR2 SASEGT. Trimming cost V 8 bases and J 0 bases, with 17 bases left between them. The CDR3 runs 15 residues. The CDR3 nucleotides read TGTGCCAGCGGCCTTATCCAGGGAAGCTCCTACGAGCAGTACTTC. Protein sequence: CASGLIQGSSYEQYF.

The CDR3 sequence is CASCLGPGELFF. In DNA form, the CDR3 reads TGCGCCAGCTGTCTGGGGCCCGGGGAGCTGTTTTTT. The genes are TRBV5-1 and TRBJ2-2, with a possible D match to TRBD1 (5 bases). V lost 7 bases, J lost 6 bases, and 10 bases lay in between. Germline CDR1 is SGHRS and CDR2 is YFSETQ. There are 12 residues in the CDR3.

V and J are TRBV6-5 and TRBJ2-3; TRBD1 is a possible D gene (5 bases). Germline-derived CDR1 and CDR2 are MNHEY and SVGAGI. CDR3 size: 15 residues. Trimming cost V 5 bases and J 1 base, with 13 bases left between them. The CDR3 DNA sequence: TGTGCCAGCAGTAGGGGCCTTCCCGGCACAGATACGCAGTATTTT. Translated, it gives CASSRGLPGTDTQYF.

V is TRBV7-2 and J is TRBJ2-3, with 12 bases that match TRBD2. The germline V gene has CDR1 SGHTA and CDR2 FQGNSA. The ends lost 1 base at V and 3 bases at J; junction bases unmatched: 5. CDR3 length: 17 residues. In DNA form, the CDR3 reads TGTGCCAGCAGCTTAGTCCTAGCGGGGGGGCCGACAGATACGCAGTATTTT. This codes for CASSLVLAGGPTDTQYF.

This chain uses TRBV27 with TRBJ1-2; tentative D call: TRBD1 (5 bases). V dropped 5 bases and J dropped 8 bases, with 15 bases sitting between them. Germline CDR1 MNHEY, CDR2 SMNVEV (reference sequence). The CDR3 extends over 13 amino acids. This CDR3 is CASSPRGGMGYTF. In DNA, the CDR3 is TGTGCCAGCAGTCCCCGGGGGGGGATGGGCTACACCTTC.

The chain links TRBV10-3 to TRBJ1-6; a possible D gene is TRBD1 (6 bases). V shed 4 bases and J shed 7 bases, with 14 bases lying between them. The germline V gene encodes CDR1 ENHRY and CDR2 SYGVKD. This CDR3 is built from 15 residues. The CDR3 region is CAISGEGVKNSPLHF. The CDR3 DNA reads as TGTGCCATCAGTGGAGAGGGGGTGAAGAATTCACCCCTCCACTTT.

With respect to this clone: An end of the junction does not agree with germline; a read error may underlie this. The rearrangement links TRBV6-5 to TRBJ2-7; 8 bases are a match to TRBD2. The CDR3 covers 15 residues. Germline V gene sequence: CDR1 MNHEY, CDR2 SVGAGI. CDR3: CAGSYSAGDPYEQYF. The CDR3 DNA is TGTGCCGGCAGTTACTCAGCGGGGGACCCCTACGAGCAGTACTTC.

The V call is TRBV4-1, the J call TRBJ2-3, with 9 bases that match TRBD2. The V and J ends lost 3 bases and 0 bases, in that order; junction bases with no gene match: 4. Per the germline V gene, CDR1 is MGHRA and CDR2 is YSYEKL. This CDR3 comprises 16 residues. The DNA for the CDR3 is TGCGCCAGCAGCCAGAGAGCGGGGGGAAGCACAGATACGCAGTATTTT. Residues: CASSQRAGGSTDTQYF.

V gene TRBV5-5 combines with J gene TRBJ1-2, with 11 nucleotides matching TRBD1. The V gene end was trimmed by 5 bases and the J gene end by 5 bases; junction bases not matched to a gene: 8. The CDR3 is 15 amino acids. Germline assignment: CDR1 SGHKS and CDR2 YYEKEE (reference sequence). DNA of the CDR3: TGTGCCAGCAGGCCCGGGACAGGGGGAGGGTATGGCTACACCTTC. As protein: CASRPGTGGGYGYTF.

The gene calls are TRBV5-5 and TRBJ2-5; 8 positions agree with TRBD1. The CDR3 spans 14 residues. Germline loops: CDR1 SGHKS, CDR2 YYEKEE (reference sequence). V was pared by 4 bases and J by 4 bases, with 6 bases of the junction left unmatched. The CDR3 DNA reads TGTGCCAGCAGCCAACAGGGGGGTTTAGAGACCCAGTACTTC. This encodes CASSQQGGLETQYF.